The 27 T cell receptor beta chains given below trace back to one sample, sequenced in a study of cytomegalovirus exposure and HLA in healthy donors. The data were produced by immunoSEQ multiplex PCR, yet TCRdb's version contains in-frame clones alone and is incomplete. This table holds 160,000 or so clones, around 90% found once. Material for sequencing was PBMCs. The receptors derive from a man younger than 35 in good health and CMV-seronegative.

V is TRBV30 and J is TRBJ2-3; perhaps TRBD2 as D (5 bases). From germline, CDR1 is GTSNPN and CDR2 SVGIG (reference sequence). V was shortened by 1 base and J by 2 bases, with 10 bases between the two germline ends. This CDR3 has 14 residues. DNA for the CDR3: TGTGCCTGGAGTGATTCCGGGGACACAGATACGCAGTATTTT. Translated: CAWSDSGDTDTQYF.

The chain joins TRBV6-5 to TRBJ2-3, with D possibly matching TRBD1 (6 bases). Germline loops: CDR1 MNHEY, CDR2 SVGAGI. CDR3 length equals 15 residues. The V end lost 6 bases, the J end lost 1 base, and 14 bases lay between the germline ends. For the CDR3, the DNA is TGTGCCAGCAGCCGACAGGCTCTCCGCACAGATACGCAGTATTTT. Its translation: CASSRQALRTDTQYF.

The gene calls are TRBV18 and TRBJ2-5; the D gene is possibly TRBD1 (6 bases). Germline assignment: CDR1 KGHSH and CDR2 LQKENI. V was trimmed by 1 base and J by 1 base, leaving 7 bases between them. This CDR3 is built from 14 residues. Written as DNA, the CDR3 is TGTGCCAGCTCACCACTGGACAGCCAAGAGACCCAGTACTTC. This encodes CASSPLDSQETQYF.

The chain combines TRBV23-1 with TRBJ2-7; D might be TRBD1 (6 bases). TRBV23-1 is flagged as an ORF with uncertain function. Trimming took off 2 bases at V and 1 base at J, with 18 bases between the two ends. This CDR3 region has 17 residues. The CDR3 here is CASSQGPQGPPSYEQYF. CDR3 nucleotides: TGCGCCAGCAGTCAAGGTCCCCAGGGGCCCCCATCCTACGAGCAGTACTTC.

V usage is TRBV2 and J usage is TRBJ1-1, with TRBD1 matching over 10 bases. Germline values: CDR1 SNHLY, CDR2 FYNNEI. V gave up 2 bases and J gave up 4 bases; unmatched junction bases: 4. This CDR3 is 15 amino acids long. This CDR3 reads CASSEKWTGGTEAFF. CDR3 nucleotides: TGTGCCAGCAGTGAAAAGTGGACAGGGGGCACTGAAGCTTTCTTT.

The chain has TRBV4-1 and TRBJ2-2, with TRBD2 matching 7 bases. The CDR3 has 13 residues. V trimming: 5 bases; J trimming: 8 bases; junction bases outside the gene matches: 5. CDR1 is MGHRA, CDR2 YSYEKL, per germline. The CDR3 DNA is TGCGCCAGCAGCGCCGGGGGGTTAGGGGAGCTGTTTTTT. Protein sequence: CASSAGGLGELFF.

The CDR3 DNA sequence: TGTGCCAGCAGTGAAGGTCACCTCCTAAATCAGCCCCAGCATTTT. This encodes CASSEGHLLNQPQHF. This chain joins TRBV2 and TRBJ1-5; no clear D. In germline, CDR1 is SNHLY, CDR2 FYNNEI. Trimming removed 1 base at V and 4 bases at J, with 11 bases between. CDR3 size: 15 residues.

This CDR3 is CASDLGSGGYEQYV. The CDR3 coding sequence is TGTGCCAGCGACCTGGGGTCGGGGGGCTACGAGCAGTACGTC. The gene calls are TRBV6-6 and TRBJ2-7; 7 positions agree with TRBD2. Looked up from germline, CDR1 is MNHNY and CDR2 is SVGAGI (reference sequence). The trim removed 8 bases at V and 3 bases at J, leaving 10 bases unmatched. The CDR3 runs to 14 residues.

The rearrangement uses TRBV27 and TRBJ2-7; 10 bases match TRBD2. The germline V gene encodes CDR1 MNHEY and CDR2 SMNVEV (reference sequence). Losses at the gene ends were 2 bases for V and 2 bases for J; bases not matched to a gene: 18. The CDR3 is 20 residues long. The CDR3 DNA sequence: TGTGCCAGCAGTTTAGTAGGGGTAGCGGGAGGATTTGGTGGGCCCTACGAGCAGTACTTC. Translation gives CASSLVGVAGGFGGPYEQYF.

The V call is TRBV30, the J call TRBJ2-7; unclear D gene. The V gene's germline CDR1 is GTSNPN and CDR2 SVGIG (reference sequence). V shed 7 bases and J shed 5 bases, with 12 bases lying between them. This CDR3 contains 11 residues. CDR3 loop: CALSSGHEQYV. Here the CDR3 DNA reads TGTGCCTTATCGTCCGGACACGAGCAGTACGTC.

The chain links TRBV5-4 to TRBJ1-2; TRBD1 is a possible D gene (6 bases). Per germline, CDR1 SGHNT and CDR2 YYREEE (reference sequence). Trimming shortened V by 5 bases and J by 5 bases, and 22 bases separated the two germline ends. This CDR3 has 16 amino acids. The CDR3 is CASRPSVTGIGYGYTF. The CDR3 DNA sequence: TGTGCCAGCAGGCCTAGTGTTACAGGGATCGGATATGGCTACACCTTC.

The gene calls are TRBV5-4 and TRBJ2-1; D perhaps matches TRBD1 (5 bases). The V and J ends lost 0 bases and 9 bases respectively, with 13 bases between them. Germline assignment: CDR1 SGHNT and CDR2 YYREEE (reference sequence). CDR3 length: 14 residues. For the CDR3, the DNA is TGTGCCAGCAGCTTGGCCGGGCGACAGTCTGAGCAGTTCTTC. Its translation is CASSLAGRQSEQFF.

V usage is TRBV5-1 and J usage is TRBJ2-7, with 7 bases fitting TRBD1. Germline lookup yields CDR1 SGHRS and CDR2 YFSETQ. J was trimmed by 0 bases and V by 5 bases; bases with no gene match: 8. The CDR3 sequence is 15 residues long. CDR3 sequence (DNA): TGCGCCAGCAGACTGGGGGCAGGGGGCTCCTACGAGCAGTACTTC. Translation: CASRLGAGGSYEQYF.

The V call is TRBV18, the J call TRBJ2-7; TRBD1 matches at 11 bases. CDR3 size: 13 residues. The J segment lost 6 bases and the V segment lost 3 bases, leaving 1 base of the junction unmatched. CDR1 is KGHSH and CDR2 is LQKENI in the germline V gene. The CDR3 DNA reads as TGTGCCAGCTCACCGGACAGGGGGCGCGAGCAGTACGTC. This encodes CASSPDRGREQYV.

The CDR3 DNA reads as TGTGCCAGCTCAATTATCCCCGGGACTCCGAACTCTGGAAACACCATATATTTT. Translated, it gives CASSIIPGTPNSGNTIYF. This chain links TRBV18 with TRBJ1-3; perhaps TRBD1 as D (5 bases). CDR3 size: 18 residues. V lost 5 bases to trimming and J lost 0 bases, with 20 bases between them. The V gene's germline CDR1 is KGHSH and CDR2 LQKENI.

This sequence joins TRBV5-1 and TRBJ1-4; unclear D gene. CDR1 SGHRS and CDR2 YFSETQ come from the germline V gene. The V end was cut by 4 bases, the J end by 6 bases, with 19 bases between. The CDR3 has 16 amino acids. The CDR3 DNA sequence: TGCGCCAGCAGCCCGGACGTGGGGTGGACTGATGAAAAACTGTTTTTT. Protein product: CASSPDVGWTDEKLFF. The whole variable domain, remainder taken from reference TRBV5-1 and TRBJ1-4, is KAGVTQTPRYLIKTRGQQVTLSCSPISGHRSVSWYQQTPGQGLQFLFEYFSETQRNKGNFPGRFSGRQFSNSRSEMNVSTLELGDSALYLCASSPDVGWTDEKLFFGSGTQLSVL.

This chain links TRBV14 with TRBJ2-1; 9 positions match TRBD2. The V gene's germline CDR1 is SGHDN and CDR2 FVKESK. The CDR3 is 17 residues long. J was trimmed by 4 bases and V by 0 bases; bases with no gene match: 7. This chain's CDR3 is CASSQDRKSGGYNEQFF. The CDR3 bases are TGTGCCAGCAGCCAAGATCGTAAAAGCGGGGGGTACAATGAGCAGTTCTTC. Based on the CDR3 plus reference TRBV14 and TRBJ2-1, the full variable domain is EAGVTQFPSHSVIEKGQTVTLRCDPISGHDNLYWYRRVMGKEIKFLLHFVKESKQDESGMPNNRFLAERTGGTYSTLKVQPAELEDSGVYFCASSQDRKSGGYNEQFFGPGTRLTVL.

V and J are TRBV5-4 and TRBJ1-2, with no clear D. The CDR3 length is 13 residues. The V end was cut by 0 bases, the J end by 6 bases, with 9 bases between. Germline CDR1 is SGHNT and CDR2 is YYREEE (reference sequence). CDR3 nucleotide sequence: TGTGCCAGCAGCTTGGCCAGGAACGATGGCTACACCTTC. It encodes CASSLARNDGYTF.

The chain recombines TRBV18 with TRBJ1-1, with D possibly matching TRBD1 (5 bases). The CDR3 runs to 14 residues. V was cut by 5 bases and J by 2 bases, with 12 bases left in between. CDR1 and CDR2 from the germline V gene are KGHSH and LQKENI. The CDR3 sequence is CASSATVSNTEAFF. As DNA, the CDR3 is TGTGCCAGCTCAGCGACAGTTAGTAACACTGAAGCTTTCTTT.

The chain uses TRBV30 and TRBJ2-5; weak D call: TRBD1 (5 bases). The CDR3 extends over 15 amino acids. Germline V lookup: CDR1 GTSNPN, CDR2 SVGIG (reference sequence). The germline V and J ends were trimmed by 4 bases and 5 bases, with 20 bases remaining between them. The CDR3 sequence is CAWKVTGHQGETQYF. The CDR3 nucleotides read TGTGCCTGGAAGGTCACAGGCCACCAAGGGGAGACCCAGTACTTC.

The chain couples TRBV5-1 to TRBJ1-4; 7 bases line up with TRBD1. Trimming took 4 bases from V and 2 from J; bases not matched to a gene: 8. The CDR3 loop spans 16 amino acids. Germline V gene lookup returns CDR1 SGHRS and CDR2 YFSETQ. CDR3 sequence (DNA): TGCGCCAGCAGCCAACCCACCAGGGGGACTAATGAAAAACTGTTTTTT. This gives the protein CASSQPTRGTNEKLFF. Based on the CDR3 plus reference TRBV5-1 and TRBJ1-4, the full variable domain is KAGVTQTPRYLIKTRGQQVTLSCSPISGHRSVSWYQQTPGQGLQFLFEYFSETQRNKGNFPGRFSGRQFSNSRSEMNVSTLELGDSALYLCASSQPTRGTNEKLFFGSGTQLSVL.

This clone turned up a few times. The chain recombines TRBV10-1 with TRBJ1-2; TRBD1 aligns across 9 bases. Germline trimming cut 2 bases from V and 4 bases from J; bases unmatched to any gene: 5. This CDR3 has 15 residues. The V gene's germline CDR1 is WNHNN and CDR2 SYGVQD (reference sequence). The DNA for the CDR3 is TGCGCCAGCAGTGAGGGGACAGGGATGGCCTATGGCTACACCTTC. Protein product: CASSEGTGMAYGYTF.

The genes are TRBV6-1 and TRBJ1-1; weak D call: TRBD1 (6 bases). The CDR3 length is 15 residues. V gave up 4 bases and J gave up 2 bases, with 14 bases separating them. CDR1 and CDR2 from the germline V gene are MNHNS and SASEGT. The CDR3 protein is CASSGRTVYNTEAFF. The CDR3 DNA follows: TGTGCCAGCAGTGGGAGGACAGTGTATAACACTGAAGCTTTCTTT.

In its sample, this clone was seen once. This sequence joins TRBV4-1 and TRBJ2-5, with D maybe TRBD1 (6 bases). Germline V CDR1 and CDR2: MGHRA, YSYEKL. The CDR3 has 15 residues. The ends were cut back, 4 bases at V and 5 bases at J, with 17 bases in the middle. Here the CDR3 DNA reads TGCGCCAGCAGCCCCCGGGACATCTTATCGGAGACCCAGTACTTC. As protein: CASSPRDILSETQYF.

The chain links TRBV5-1 to TRBJ2-5; D uncertain. V lost 4 bases, J lost 5 bases, and 18 bases lay in between. Germline V lookup: CDR1 SGHRS, CDR2 YFSETQ. CDR3 length: 15 residues. The CDR3 DNA reads TGCGCCAGCAGCCCTAGAGTTTCGATCGGGGAGACCCAGTACTTC. It is translated as CASSPRVSIGETQYF.

The V gene is TRBV30, the J gene TRBJ1-6; TRBD1 might be the D (5 bases). CDR1 GTSNPN and CDR2 SVGIG come from the germline V gene (reference sequence). The CDR3 runs to 14 residues. Between the trimmed V and J ends, which lost 5 bases and 5 bases, there was a span of 13 bases. CDR3 sequence reads: CAWSTGLDNSPLHF. Here the CDR3 DNA reads TGTGCCTGGTCCACAGGTTTAGATAATTCACCCCTCCACTTT.

As to this clone: Its ends do not fully match the called genes, so a read error is possible. The rearrangement links TRBV5-8 to TRBJ2-3, with D possibly TRBD1 on 7 matching bases. The CDR3 runs to 15 residues. Germline V gene sequence: CDR1 SGHTS, CDR2 YDEGEE. CDR3 loop: CASSQPGGPSNTQYF. The CDR3 nucleotides are TGCGCCAGCAGCCAGCCAGGGGGGCCCTCTAATACGCAGTATTTT.